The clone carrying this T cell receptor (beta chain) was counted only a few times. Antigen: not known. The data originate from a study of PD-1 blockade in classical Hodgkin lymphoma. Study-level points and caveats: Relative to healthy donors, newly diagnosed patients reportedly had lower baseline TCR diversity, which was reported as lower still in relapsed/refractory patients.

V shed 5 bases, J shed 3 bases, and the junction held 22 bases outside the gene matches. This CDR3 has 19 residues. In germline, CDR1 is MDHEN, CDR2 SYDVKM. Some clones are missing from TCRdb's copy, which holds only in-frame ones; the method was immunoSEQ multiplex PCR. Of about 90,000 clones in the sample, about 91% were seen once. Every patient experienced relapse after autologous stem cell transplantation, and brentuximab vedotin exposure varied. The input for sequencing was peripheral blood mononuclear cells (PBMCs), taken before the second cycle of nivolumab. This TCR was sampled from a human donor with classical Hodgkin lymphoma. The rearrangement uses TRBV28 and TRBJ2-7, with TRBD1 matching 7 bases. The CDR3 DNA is TGTGCCAGCAGTCCACGGATAGCCGGGACAGCGTTATTTTACTACGAGCAGTACTTC. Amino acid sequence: CASSPRIAGTALFYYEQYF.